This T cell receptor beta chain appears in the sequencing data of a study of PD-1 blockade in classical Hodgkin lymphoma. Whole-study context: Once every 2 weeks, patients received intravenous nivolumab at 3 mg/kg. Study-level points and caveats: Researchers reported that CD4+ TCR diversity, though not CD8+, rose significantly by C4D1.

Germline loops: CDR1 SGHAT, CDR2 FQNNGV. Trimming removed 5 bases from V and 3 bases from J, with 10 bases in between. The CDR3 sequence is 13 residues long. Time point meaning: cycle 4 day 1 (C4D1), after six to seven weeks of nivolumab. With no exception, relapse followed autologous stem cell transplantation in all patients, and brentuximab vedotin exposure varied. Generated by immunoSEQ multiplex PCR, the TCRdb table keeps only in-frame clones and is missing some. The sample gives about 90,000 clones, 75% to 95% of which show up once; about 2.9% is in the top ten. Concerning this clone: Its specificity is unknown.

This specimen consisted of peripheral blood mononuclear cells (PBMCs), obtained before the fourth cycle of nivolumab. The chain links TRBV11-2 to TRBJ1-1; D might be TRBD1 (5 bases). The receptor was isolated from a human donor with classical Hodgkin lymphoma. CDR3 sequence (DNA): TGTGCCAGCAGCCCAGCGGGGGACACTGAAGCTTTCTTT. It is translated as CASSPAGDTEAFF.